The 18 T cell receptor beta chains below were found in one sample sequenced in a study of human T cells and chemical hapten exposure. Time point defined: pre-sensitization, week 0. Treatment of the sample: therapeutic diphenylcyclopropenone sensitization with weekly scalp DPC. A single record per CDR3 protein comes from TCRdb applying MiXCR to the RACE reads. Here the sample spans roughly 100,000 distinct CDR3 sequences, around 10% being singletons. Specimen: whole blood, collected in connection with sensitization to the hapten diphenylcyclopropenone (DPC). The receptor set was obtained from a woman aged 40 to 50 with alopecia areata. Some clones in this sample may be carry-over from other donors' samples.

The chain couples TRBV5-4 to TRBJ2-6; D remains unclear. CDR1 SGHNT and CDR2 YYREEE come from the germline V gene (reference sequence). This CDR3 is built from 15 residues. V dropped 2 bases and J dropped 4 bases, with 10 bases sitting between them. The CDR3: CASSFGVSGANVLTF. The DNA for the CDR3 is TGTGCCAGCAGCTTCGGAGTGTCCGGGGCCAACGTCCTGACTTTC. The entire variable domain, with the rest obtained from reference TRBV5-4 and TRBJ2-6, is as follows: ETGVTQSPTHLIKTRGQQVTLRCSSQSGHNTVSWYQQALGQGPQFIFQYYREEENGRGNFPPRFSGLQFPNYSSELNVNALELDDSALYLCASSFGVSGANVLTFGAGSRLTVL.

This clonotype has at least ten counts. The chain is built from TRBV20-1 and TRBJ2-7; D could derive from TRBD1 or TRBD2 (5 bases each). CDR1 is DFQATT, CDR2 SNEGSKA, per germline (reference sequence). V gave up 7 bases and J gave up 0 bases, with 16 bases separating them. This CDR3 contains 14 residues. CDR3 loop: CSVIRARGSYEQYF. The CDR3 nucleotides read TGCAGTGTCATTAGGGCGAGGGGCTCCTACGAGCAGTACTTC.

This clonotype was seen at least ten times. The chain joins TRBV7-9 to TRBJ1-3; D not certain. V shed 3 bases and J shed 6 bases, with 9 bases lying between them. CDR1 is SEHNR, CDR2 FQNEAQ, per germline (reference sequence). The CDR3 has 13 residues. Written as DNA, the CDR3 is TGTGCCAGCAGCTTGGACCGTAAAAACACCATATATTTT. The encoded protein is CASSLDRKNTIYF.

The chain joins TRBV2 to TRBJ1-5; 7 positions agree with TRBD1. Trimming cost V 7 bases and J 2 bases; bases outside gene matches: 5. The CDR3 contains 14 residues. Looked up from germline, CDR1 is SNHLY and CDR2 is FYNNEI. CDR3 coding DNA: TGTGCCAGCAATTTTGGACAGGGCAATCAGCCCCAGCATTTT. Amino acid sequence: CASNFGQGNQPQHF.

In its sample, this clonotype was seen many times. V usage is TRBV7-9 and J usage is TRBJ1-1; weak D call: TRBD1 (5 bases). This CDR3 is 15 amino acids long. Trimming pared 5 bases from V and 1 base from J, leaving 14 bases between. Germline V CDR1 and CDR2: SEHNR, FQNEAQ (reference sequence). CDR3 in amino acids: CASSHGGRGNTEAFF. The DNA for the CDR3 is TGTGCCAGCAGCCACGGGGGACGAGGGAACACTGAAGCTTTCTTT.

Many counts were recorded for this clonotype. The chain recombines TRBV4-2 with TRBJ1-2; D perhaps matches TRBD1 (6 bases). Germline V lookup: CDR1 LGHNA, CDR2 YNFKEQ. The CDR3 is 15 amino acids. V shed 10 bases and J shed 5 bases, with 23 bases lying between them. CDR3 region: CATRTDVGSPYGYTF. The CDR3 DNA reads TGTGCCACCCGGACAGACGTAGGTAGCCCTTATGGCTACACCTTC.

This clonotype occurred many times. The J gene is TRBJ2-7, the V gene TRBV27, with D unclear. Trimming left V 6 bases short and J 5 bases short, with 14 bases between. Germline V lookup: CDR1 MNHEY, CDR2 SMNVEV (reference sequence). This CDR3 region has 13 residues. As DNA, the CDR3 is TGTGCCAGCAGGAGAGAAGTTTTTGACGAGCAGTACTTC. Its translation is CASRREVFDEQYF.

This clonotype was counted at least ten times. The chain recombines TRBV18 with TRBJ1-1, with 7 bases fitting TRBD1. Trimming removed 3 bases from V and 2 bases from J; junction bases left unmatched: 3. The CDR3 is 14 residues long. Germline V lookup: CDR1 KGHSH, CDR2 LQKENI. The CDR3 nucleotides read TGTGCCAGCTCACCCGACAGGGTTAACACTGAAGCTTTCTTT. It is translated as CASSPDRVNTEAFF.

This clonotype has a count of ten or more. The V call is TRBV24-1, the J call TRBJ2-2, with D perhaps matching TRBD1 or TRBD2 (5 bases each). The length of the CDR3 is 21 residues. V gave up 0 bases and J gave up 0 bases, with 22 bases separating them. CDR1 KGHDR and CDR2 SFDVKD come from the germline V gene. CDR3 nucleotides: TGTGCCACCAGTGATTTGCAGGGCGGGTCTCATGTATACGCGAACACCGGGGAGCTGTTTTTT. It codes for CATSDLQGGSHVYANTGELFF.

The chain uses TRBV20-1 and TRBJ1-2; D uncertain. The CDR3 runs 12 residues. Trimming removed 6 bases at V and 0 bases at J, with 8 bases between. The V gene's germline CDR1 is DFQATT and CDR2 SNEGSKA (reference sequence). CDR3 loop: CSAQRANYGYTF. The CDR3 coding sequence is TGCAGTGCCCAGAGGGCTAACTATGGCTACACCTTC.

This clonotype showed up many times. This chain connects TRBV13 to TRBJ1-5; D gene ambiguous. The CDR3 length is 12 residues. V lost 3 bases and J 9 bases, leaving 9 bases between the germline ends. CDR1 is PRHDT and CDR2 is FYEKMQ in the germline V gene (reference sequence). The CDR3: CASSFGSRPQHF. CDR3 nucleotides: TGTGCCAGCAGCTTCGGGTCTCGGCCCCAGCATTTT.

This clonotype turned up a few times. The J gene is TRBJ2-2, the V gene TRBV12-3 or TRBV12-4; D unclear. The CDR3 spans 13 residues. The V end lost 1 base, the J end lost 5 bases, and 5 bases lay between the germline ends. The CDR3 DNA reads TGTGCCAGCAGTTTAGTAGAAACCGGGGAGCTGTTTTTT. It encodes CASSLVETGELFF.

This clonotype was observed a few times. The V and J genes are TRBV29-1 and TRBJ1-4; D is unclear. Germline V CDR1 and CDR2: SQVTM, ANQGSEA. The CDR3 totals 14 residues. Trimming left V 0 bases short and J 8 bases short, with 13 bases between. The CDR3 bases are TGCAGCGTTGAAGATCCGGACGTTCGGGAAAAACTGTTTTTT. Translation: CSVEDPDVREKLFF.

J is TRBJ2-7 and V is TRBV7-9; a possible D gene is TRBD2 (6 bases). CDR1 SEHNR and CDR2 FQNEAQ come from the germline V gene (reference sequence). This CDR3 region has 15 residues. V was trimmed by 5 bases and J by 3 bases, leaving 17 bases between them. The chain's CDR3 is CASSPPVRGGYEQYF. DNA of the CDR3: TGTGCCAGCAGCCCCCCCGTCCGGGGAGGCTACGAGCAGTACTTC.

The chain links TRBV5-1 to TRBJ2-6; D unclear. This CDR3 comprises 14 residues. Germline lookup yields CDR1 SGHRS and CDR2 YFSETQ. V dropped 2 bases and J dropped 11 bases, with 14 bases sitting between them. This CDR3 is CASSFDSPPDVLTF. DNA for the CDR3: TGCGCCAGCAGCTTTGACTCCCCCCCAGACGTCCTGACTTTC.

This clonotype showed up just a few times. This rearrangement joins TRBV7-2 to TRBJ2-7, with a possible D match to TRBD1 (6 bases). Germline V gives CDR1 SGHTA, CDR2 FQGNSA. The V gene lost 1 base and the J gene lost 7 bases, with 17 bases spanning the gap. The CDR3 loop spans 15 amino acids. CDR3 coding DNA: TGTGCCAGCAGCTTAGTCTGGGACACCCAAAGGGAGCAGTACTTC. As protein: CASSLVWDTQREQYF.

This clonotype was detected ten times or more. V is TRBV4-3 and J is TRBJ1-1; 7 nucleotides match TRBD1. The CDR3 consists of 14 residues. CDR1 and CDR2 from the germline V gene are LGHNA and YSLEER. With 3 bases clipped from V and 4 bases from J, the junction kept 5 bases outside the gene matches. As DNA, the CDR3 is TGCGCCAGCAGCCATCCCGACAGGGCCACTGAAGCTTTCTTT. Translating it yields CASSHPDRATEAFF.

The chain links TRBV18 to TRBJ1-2; D is undetermined. Germline-derived CDR1 and CDR2 are KGHSH and LQKENI. The length of the CDR3 is 14 residues. V was shortened by 3 bases and J by 1 base, with 9 bases between the two germline ends. CDR3 residues: CASSPREDNYGYTF. As DNA, the CDR3 is TGTGCCAGCTCACCGCGGGAAGATAACTATGGCTACACCTTC.